The 9 T cell receptor beta chains presented below share a single source sample, sequenced in a study of T cell responses to AZD1222 COVID-19 vaccine. TCRdb's copy holds only in-frame clones and misses some; the assay was immunoSEQ multiplex PCR. Here the sample spans approximately 110,000 clones, roughly 90% being singletons. Material: peripheral blood, obtained 28 days after the second AZD1222 dose. These receptor sequences come from an adult who received the AZD1222 COVID-19 vaccine.

This sequence joins TRBV19 and TRBJ1-1; the D gene is possibly TRBD1 (5 bases). This CDR3 contains 15 residues. Germline V gene sequence: CDR1 LNHDA, CDR2 SQIVND (reference sequence). V was trimmed by 4 bases and J by 1 base, leaving 13 bases between them. CDR3 sequence: CASSTAGRGNTEAFF. In DNA, the CDR3 is TGTGCCAGTAGTACGGCAGGGCGGGGGAACACTGAAGCTTTCTTT.

The chain recombines TRBV18 with TRBJ2-3; no definite D call. Per germline, CDR1 KGHSH and CDR2 LQKENI. V lost 1 base, J lost 7 bases, and 15 bases lay in between. The CDR3 consists of 15 residues. The CDR3 nucleotides read TGTGCCAGCTCACCACAGGGTTTCCTTCCAAATACGCAGTATTTT. Translating gives CASSPQGFLPNTQYF.

The V call is TRBV11-1, the J call TRBJ2-2, with D perhaps TRBD1 or TRBD2 (6 bases each). The V and J ends lost 5 bases and 1 base respectively, with 11 bases between them. The CDR3 spans 15 residues. In germline, CDR1 is SGHAT, CDR2 FQDESV (reference sequence). CDR3 loop: CASSIGGWNTGELFF. DNA of the CDR3: TGTGCCAGCAGCATAGGGGGGTGGAACACCGGGGAGCTGTTTTTT.

This chain uses TRBV28 with TRBJ2-3, with 7 nucleotides matching TRBD1. CDR3 length: 15 residues. The germline gives CDR1 MDHEN, CDR2 SYDVKM. Trimming removed 5 bases from V and 5 bases from J; junction bases left unmatched: 10. The CDR3 protein is CASSHHAGGVDTQYF. CDR3 DNA: TGTGCCAGCAGTCACCACGCAGGGGGTGTAGATACGCAGTATTTT.

V usage is TRBV4-1 and J usage is TRBJ2-1; TRBD2 might be the D (5 bases). Germline V gene sequence: CDR1 MGHRA, CDR2 YSYEKL. CDR3 length: 15 amino acids. Trimming left V 0 bases short and J 7 bases short, with 13 bases between. CDR3 in DNA: TGCGCCAGCAGCCAAGAAATAGGACTTCGGAATGAGCAGTTCTTC. It is translated as CASSQEIGLRNEQFF.

The V and J genes are TRBV5-1 and TRBJ1-2; unclear D gene. V was shortened by 3 bases and J by 2 bases, with 8 bases between the two germline ends. There are 13 residues in the CDR3. Germline values: CDR1 SGHRS, CDR2 YFSETQ. This CDR3 reads CASSSDLNYGYTF. The CDR3 bases are TGCGCCAGCAGCTCGGACCTAAACTATGGCTACACCTTC.

The chain links TRBV5-6 to TRBJ1-1; 10 nucleotides match TRBD1. Germline V gene data show CDR1 as SGHDT and CDR2 as YYEEEE. V was clipped by 5 bases and J by 5 bases; unmatched bases: 6. The CDR3 consists of 14 residues. Written as DNA, the CDR3 is TGTGCCAGCAGGGAGGGACAGGGGAGGACTGAAGCTTTCTTT. This gives the protein CASREGQGRTEAFF. Combining the CDR3 with reference TRBV5-6 and TRBJ1-1 gives the whole variable domain DAGVTQSPTHLIKTRGQQVTLRCSPKSGHDTVSWYQQALGQGPQFIFQYYEEEERQRGNFPDRFSGHQFPNYSSELNVNALLLGDSALYLCASREGQGRTEAFFGQGTRLTVV.

V and J are TRBV2 and TRBJ1-4; possibly TRBD1 for D (5 bases). The V gene lost 6 bases and the J gene lost 10 bases, with 21 bases spanning the gap. From germline, CDR1 is SNHLY and CDR2 FYNNEI. The CDR3 totals 15 residues. DNA for the CDR3: TGTGCCAGCAGCCTCCCTCCAGGGACGGCGAGAAAACTGTTTTTT. This translates into CASSLPPGTARKLFF.

The gene calls are TRBV20-1 and TRBJ1-5, with a weak D call TRBD1 (6 bases). This CDR3 spans 15 amino acids. V was cut by 3 bases and J by 0 bases, with 12 bases left in between. Germline CDR1 reads DFQATT; CDR2 reads SNEGSKA (reference sequence). CDR3 nucleotides: TGCAGTGCTAGTGAGGGGGTGGTTAGCAATCAGCCCCAGCATTTT. This gives the protein CSASEGVVSNQPQHF.